The text below deals with one T cell receptor beta chain. This entry is derived from a study of blood T cell repertoires in COVID-19. Overall study context: From the United States, Italy and Spain came samples of acute and convalescent COVID-19.

This CDR3 contains 14 residues. CDR1 and CDR2 (germline): GTSNPN, SVGIG (reference sequence). V was clipped by 6 bases and J by 7 bases; unmatched bases: 9. The data were produced by immunoSEQ multiplex PCR, yet TCRdb's version contains in-frame clones alone and is incomplete. The sample consists of 120,000 or so clones, around three quarters of them appearing once. The clonotype was recovered from a woman in her sixties or seventies with acute or convalescent COVID-19. The specimen was peripheral blood. The rearrangement links TRBV30 to TRBJ2-1, with TRBD1 matching 10 bases. This chain's CDR3 is CACLRDRGLNEQFF. The CDR3 DNA reads TGTGCCTGTTTACGGGACAGGGGTTTAAATGAGCAGTTCTTC.